What follows is one T cell receptor beta chain and its context. The sample is drawn from a study of cytomegalovirus exposure and HLA in healthy donors. TCRdb's copy holds only in-frame clones and misses some; the assay was immunoSEQ multiplex PCR. The repertoire includes tens of thousands of clones, nearly 96% of them detected once, and roughly 4.5% sits in the top ten. This CDR3 has 16 residues. Trimming left V 2 bases short and J 4 bases short, with 17 bases between. Germline CDR1 SEHNR, CDR2 FQNEAQ (reference sequence). The J gene is TRBJ2-5, the V gene TRBV7-9, with D tentatively TRBD1 (6 bases). The sample was PBMCs. The sequence came from a woman aged 18 to 35 in good health and CMV-seropositive. In DNA form, the CDR3 reads TGTGCCAGCAGCTTATGGCCAGGGGCCATAGGAGAGACCCAGTACTTC. Translation gives CASSLWPGAIGETQYF.